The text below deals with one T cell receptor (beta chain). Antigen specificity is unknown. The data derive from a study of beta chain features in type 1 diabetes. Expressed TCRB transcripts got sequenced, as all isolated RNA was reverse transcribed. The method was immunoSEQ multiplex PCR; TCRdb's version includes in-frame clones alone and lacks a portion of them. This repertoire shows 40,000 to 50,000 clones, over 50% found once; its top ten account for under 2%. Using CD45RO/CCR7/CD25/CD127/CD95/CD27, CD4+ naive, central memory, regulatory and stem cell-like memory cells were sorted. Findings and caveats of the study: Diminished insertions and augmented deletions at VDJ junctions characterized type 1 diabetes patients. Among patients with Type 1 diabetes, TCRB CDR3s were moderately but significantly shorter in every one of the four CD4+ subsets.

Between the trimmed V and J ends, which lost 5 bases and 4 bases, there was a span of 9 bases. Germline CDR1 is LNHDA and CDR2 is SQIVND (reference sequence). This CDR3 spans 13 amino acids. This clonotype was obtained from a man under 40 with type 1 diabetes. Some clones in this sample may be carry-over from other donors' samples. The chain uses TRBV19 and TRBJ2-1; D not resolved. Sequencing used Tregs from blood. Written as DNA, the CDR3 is TGTGCCAGTAGTTCAGGATCTTACAATGAGCAGTTCTTC. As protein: CASSSGSYNEQFF.